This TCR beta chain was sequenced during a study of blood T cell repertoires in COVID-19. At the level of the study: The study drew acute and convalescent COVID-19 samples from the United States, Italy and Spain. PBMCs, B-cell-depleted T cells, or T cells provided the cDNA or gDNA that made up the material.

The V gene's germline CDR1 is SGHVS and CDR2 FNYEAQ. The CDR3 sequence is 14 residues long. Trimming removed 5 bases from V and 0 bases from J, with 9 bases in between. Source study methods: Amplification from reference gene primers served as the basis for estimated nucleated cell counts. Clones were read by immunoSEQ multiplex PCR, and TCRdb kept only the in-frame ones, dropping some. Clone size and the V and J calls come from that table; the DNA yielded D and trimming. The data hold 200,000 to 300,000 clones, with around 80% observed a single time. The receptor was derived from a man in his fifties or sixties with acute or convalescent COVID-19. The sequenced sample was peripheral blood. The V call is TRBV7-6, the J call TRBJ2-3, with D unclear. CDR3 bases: TGTGCCAGCAGCGTTACTGCTAGCACAGATACGCAGTATTTT. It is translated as CASSVTASTDTQYF.